The clone carrying this TCR beta chain has more than one count but fewer than ten. Its matching antigen is unknown. Construction of TCR beta libraries was performed using quantitative 5'-RACE with molecular barcodes. TCRdb reanalysed the 5' RACE reads using MiXCR and keeps one entry per CDR3 protein. The data contain 310,000 or so distinct CDR3 sequences, over 15% of them singletons. This entry comes from a study of CD8 T cells in ankylosing spondylitis. Study-level results: A TCR beta motif made of about 8 highly homologous variants seemed typical of ankylosing spondylitis blood. According to the report, clones linked to the disease were significantly enriched in matched synovial fluid samples taken from ankylosing spondylitis patients.

This clonotype originated in a male donor with ankylosing spondylitis or in good health (not recorded which). Material: blood, either unsorted or a sorted T cell fraction (not recorded which).

CDR3 sequence: CASSRPVGGEQFF. The CDR3 bases are TGTGCCAGCAGTCGCCCCGTGGGGGGCGAGCAGTTCTTC. The gene calls are TRBV6-1 and TRBJ2-1; tentatively, D is TRBD1 or TRBD2 (6 bases each). From germline, CDR1 is MNHNS and CDR2 SASEGT. Deletions cut 5 bases from V and 10 bases from J, with 15 bases between. This CDR3 spans 13 amino acids.